The sequence of this T cell receptor beta chain was determined in a study of cytomegalovirus exposure and HLA in healthy donors. With regard to this clone: Its antigen is as yet unknown.

CDR3 length equals 12 residues. V was pared by 4 bases and J by 7 bases, with 11 bases between. Germline CDR1 SGHRS, CDR2 YFSETQ. The PCR employed 60 Vbeta primers together with 13 Jbeta primers. TCRdb's copy holds only in-frame clones and misses some; the assay was immunoSEQ multiplex PCR. The table has around 180,000 clones, approximately 71% seen once. General study points: Follow-up analysis found HLA locus-dependent TCR association rates, highest for DRB1 and lowest for HLA-C.

The sequenced sample was PBMCs. The sequence was collected from a girl between 10 and 17 years old in good health and CMV-seronegative. The chain links TRBV5-1 to TRBJ1-1; weak D call: TRBD1 (5 bases). The CDR3 DNA reads TGCGCCAGCAGCCTGCCAGGGTATGAAGCTTTCTTT. It codes for CASSLPGYEAFF.